This entry concerns a single TCR beta chain. Its antigen is as yet unknown. TCRdb's copy holds only in-frame clones and misses some; the assay was immunoSEQ multiplex PCR. In the table there are about 150,000 clones, about 88% of which are singletons. This entry belongs to a study of T cell responses to AZD1222 COVID-19 vaccine. Study outcomes and limitations: When two AZD1222 doses had been given, Spike-specific TCR breadth and depth rose. Regions 160-218 and 743-854 held dominance among vaccine-associated CD4 TCRs, which spanned spike.

The source is an adult who had recovered from COVID-19. This specimen was peripheral blood, taken after recovery from COVID-19.

CDR3 nucleotide sequence: TGTGCCAGCAGCCCGGGACAGGGGGCGCGGAACTATGGCTACACCTTC. Translation: CASSPGQGARNYGYTF. This chain joins TRBV4-2 and TRBJ1-2; 12 bases align to TRBD1. The V gene end was trimmed by 4 bases and the J gene end by 2 bases; junction bases not matched to a gene: 5. The CDR3 contains 16 residues. Germline V gene lookup returns CDR1 LGHNA and CDR2 YNFKEQ.